Sequencing of this T cell receptor beta chain was carried out in a study of shared clonotypes between healthy human individuals. Looking at the study overall: Researchers assigned three CD4 naive, three CD4 memory, two CD8 naive and one CD8 memory plate to each donor.

Data came from immunoSEQ multiplex PCR; TCRdb stores just in-frame clones and leaves some out. The table has under 850,000 clones, 80% to 95% seen once; the top ten hold 20% to 30%. General study points: Naive subsets, compared against memory subsets, generally had larger estimated richness values. Only blood was sampled, and tissue TCR repertoires likely differ from blood ones.

Notes on this clone: Its antigen remains unknown.

Cells designated naive CD8 were CD45RO-negative and were positively selected for CCR7, with terminally differentiated effector memory CD45RA+ cells excluded. Every donor was a Caucasian adult from Nashville, Tennessee. This receptor was identified in a man aged 30 to 39 in good health. Sequencing was done on a sample of naive CD8+ T cells sorted from blood.

The CDR3 region has the DNA TGCGCCAGCAGCTTGGGAGGGGGGCTCGCCTACAATGAGCAGTTCTTC. This encodes CASSLGGGLAYNEQFF. This chain joins TRBV5-1 and TRBJ2-1; D is perhaps TRBD1 or TRBD2 (6 bases each). V lost 0 bases, J lost 2 bases, and 12 bases lay in between. The CDR3 has 16 residues. Germline V gene lookup returns CDR1 SGHRS and CDR2 YFSETQ.